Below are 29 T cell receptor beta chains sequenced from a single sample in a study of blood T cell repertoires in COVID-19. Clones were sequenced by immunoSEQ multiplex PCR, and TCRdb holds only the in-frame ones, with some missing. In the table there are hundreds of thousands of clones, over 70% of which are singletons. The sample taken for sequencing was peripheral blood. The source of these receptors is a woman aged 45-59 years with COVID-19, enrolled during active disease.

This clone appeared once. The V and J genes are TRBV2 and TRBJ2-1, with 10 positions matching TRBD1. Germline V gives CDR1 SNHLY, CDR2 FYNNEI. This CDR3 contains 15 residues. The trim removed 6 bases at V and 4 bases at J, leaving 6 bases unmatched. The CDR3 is CASRDRGGLYNEQFF. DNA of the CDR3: TGTGCCAGCAGGGACAGGGGGGGCTTATACAATGAGCAGTTCTTC. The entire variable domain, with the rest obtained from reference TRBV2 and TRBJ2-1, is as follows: EPEVTQTPSHQVTQMGQEVILRCVPISNHLYFYWYRQILGQKVEFLVSFYNNEISEKSEIFDDQFSVERPDGSNFTLKIRSTKLEDSAMYFCASRDRGGLYNEQFFGPGTRLTVL.

The DNA for the CDR3 is TGTGCCAGCAGTCCCATCTTGGCGGGCGTGCCAGATACGCAGTATTTT. Translation gives CASSPILAGVPDTQYF. V gene TRBV27 combines with J gene TRBJ2-3; D might be TRBD2 (5 bases). The V end lost 5 bases, the J end lost 4 bases, and 19 bases lay between the germline ends. CDR1 and CDR2 from the germline V gene are MNHEY and SMNVEV (reference sequence). The CDR3 is 16 amino acids.

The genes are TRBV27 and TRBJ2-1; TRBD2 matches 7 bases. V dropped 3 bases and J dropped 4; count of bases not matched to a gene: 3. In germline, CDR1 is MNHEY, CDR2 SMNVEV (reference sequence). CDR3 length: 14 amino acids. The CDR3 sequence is CASSLGGLYNEQFF. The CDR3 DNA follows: TGTGCCAGCAGTTTGGGAGGGCTATACAATGAGCAGTTCTTC.

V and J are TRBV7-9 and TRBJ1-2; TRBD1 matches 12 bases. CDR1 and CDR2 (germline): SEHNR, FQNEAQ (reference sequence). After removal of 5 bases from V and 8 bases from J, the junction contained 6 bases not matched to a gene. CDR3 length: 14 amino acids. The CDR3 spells CASSGTGGAGGYTF. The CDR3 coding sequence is TGTGCCAGCAGCGGGACAGGGGGCGCGGGCGGCTACACCTTC.

The CDR3 DNA reads as TGTGCCAGCAGTGATATCGACCTCCTAGGGCCCCAGCATTTT. Translated, it gives CASSDIDLLGPQHF. The gene calls are TRBV6-1 and TRBJ1-5; D gene uncertain. Germline values: CDR1 MNHNS, CDR2 SASEGT. V lost 3 bases to trimming and J lost 9 bases, with 15 bases between them. This CDR3 has 14 amino acids.

The chain's CDR3 is CASRPKGTGNEKLFF. The DNA of the CDR3 is TGTGCCAGCAGACCGAAGGGGACAGGGAATGAAAAACTGTTTTTT. V gene TRBV7-8 combines with J gene TRBJ1-4; 9 nucleotides align to TRBD1. Trimming cost V 6 bases and J 5 bases; bases outside gene matches: 7. The CDR3 runs to 15 residues. The germline gives CDR1 SGHVS, CDR2 FQNEAQ.

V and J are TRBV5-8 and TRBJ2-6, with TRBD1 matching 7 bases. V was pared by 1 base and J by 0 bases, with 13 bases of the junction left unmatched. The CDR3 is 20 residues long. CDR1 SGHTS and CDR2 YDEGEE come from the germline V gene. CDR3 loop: CASSLRSTGLVFSGANVLTF. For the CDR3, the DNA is TGTGCCAGCAGCTTGCGATCGACAGGGTTAGTTTTCTCTGGGGCCAACGTCCTGACTTTC.

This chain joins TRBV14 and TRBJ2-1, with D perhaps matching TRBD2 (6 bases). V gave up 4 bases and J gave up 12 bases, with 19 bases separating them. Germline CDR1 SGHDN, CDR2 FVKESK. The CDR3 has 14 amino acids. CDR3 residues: CASSPKLLSGVQFF. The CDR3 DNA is TGTGCCAGCAGCCCGAAACTTCTTAGCGGAGTGCAGTTCTTC.

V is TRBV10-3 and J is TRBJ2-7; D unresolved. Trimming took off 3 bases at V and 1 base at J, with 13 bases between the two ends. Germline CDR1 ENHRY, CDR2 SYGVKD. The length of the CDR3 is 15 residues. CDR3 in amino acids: CAISEFAVSSYEQYF. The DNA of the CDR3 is TGTGCCATCAGTGAATTTGCGGTATCGTCCTACGAGCAGTACTTC.

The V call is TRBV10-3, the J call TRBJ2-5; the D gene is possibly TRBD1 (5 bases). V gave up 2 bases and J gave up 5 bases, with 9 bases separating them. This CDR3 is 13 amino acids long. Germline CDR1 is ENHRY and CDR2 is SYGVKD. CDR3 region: CAISEPKGETQYF. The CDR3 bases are TGTGCCATCAGTGAGCCCAAGGGGGAGACCCAGTACTTC.

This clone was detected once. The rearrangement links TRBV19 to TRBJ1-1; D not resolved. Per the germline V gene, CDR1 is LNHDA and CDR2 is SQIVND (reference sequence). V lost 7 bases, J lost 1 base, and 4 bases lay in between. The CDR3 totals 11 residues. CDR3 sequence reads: CASTWNTEAFF. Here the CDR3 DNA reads TGTGCCAGTACGTGGAACACTGAAGCTTTCTTT.

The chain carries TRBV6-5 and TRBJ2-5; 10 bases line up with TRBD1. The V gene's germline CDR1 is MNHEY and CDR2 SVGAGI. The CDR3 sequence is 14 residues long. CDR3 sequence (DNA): TGTGCGTGCTGGACAGGGGGGCGAAGAGAGACCCAGTACTTC. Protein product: CACWTGGRRETQYF.

The CDR3 region has the DNA TGTGCCAGCAGTGATCGGTCACCCCTCCACTTT. Translating gives CASSDRSPLHF. V usage is TRBV2 and J usage is TRBJ1-6; D gene ambiguous. Germline CDR1 is SNHLY and CDR2 is FYNNEI. V shed 3 bases and J shed 10 bases, with 4 bases lying between them. The CDR3 runs to 11 residues.

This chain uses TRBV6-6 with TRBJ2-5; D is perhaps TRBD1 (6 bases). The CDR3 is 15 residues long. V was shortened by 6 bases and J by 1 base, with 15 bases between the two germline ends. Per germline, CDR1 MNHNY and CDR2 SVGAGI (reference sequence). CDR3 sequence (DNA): TGTGCCAGCAGCCCTGGGGGCAGCGGCCAAGAGACCCAGTACTTC. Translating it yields CASSPGGSGQETQYF.

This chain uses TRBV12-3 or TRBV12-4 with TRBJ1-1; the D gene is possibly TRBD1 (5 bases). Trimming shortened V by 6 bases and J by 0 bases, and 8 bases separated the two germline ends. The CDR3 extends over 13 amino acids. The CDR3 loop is CASSMTVNTEAFF. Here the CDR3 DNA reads TGTGCCAGCAGCATGACAGTGAACACTGAAGCTTTCTTT.

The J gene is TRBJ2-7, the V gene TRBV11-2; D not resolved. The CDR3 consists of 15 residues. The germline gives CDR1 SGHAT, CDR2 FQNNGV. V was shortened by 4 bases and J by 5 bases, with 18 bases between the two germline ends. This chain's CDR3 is CASSSASLSVHEQYF. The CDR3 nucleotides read TGTGCCAGCAGCTCAGCTAGTCTTAGTGTCCACGAGCAGTACTTC. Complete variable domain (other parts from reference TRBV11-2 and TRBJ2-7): EAGVAQSPRYKIIEKRQSVAFWCNPISGHATLYWYQQILGQGPKLLIQFQNNGVVDDSQLPKDRFSAERLKGVDSTLKIQPAKLEDSAVYLCASSSASLSVHEQYFGPGTRLTVT.

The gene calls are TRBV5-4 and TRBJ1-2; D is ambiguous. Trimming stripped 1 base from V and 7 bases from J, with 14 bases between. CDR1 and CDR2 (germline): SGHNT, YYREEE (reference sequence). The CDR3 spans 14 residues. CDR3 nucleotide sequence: TGTGCCAGCAGCTTGCCCTCGAACCCGGGTGGCTACACCTTC. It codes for CASSLPSNPGGYTF.

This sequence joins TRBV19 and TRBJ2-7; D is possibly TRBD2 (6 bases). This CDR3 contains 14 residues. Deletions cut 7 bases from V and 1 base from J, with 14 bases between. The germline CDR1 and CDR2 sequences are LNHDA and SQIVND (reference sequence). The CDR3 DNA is TGTGCCAGTACCTTGACGGGGGATTCCTACGAGCAGTACTTC. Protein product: CASTLTGDSYEQYF.

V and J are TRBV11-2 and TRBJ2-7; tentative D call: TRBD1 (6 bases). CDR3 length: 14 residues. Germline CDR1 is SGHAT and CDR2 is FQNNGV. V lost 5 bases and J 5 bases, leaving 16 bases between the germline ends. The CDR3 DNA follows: TGTGCCAGCAGCCTAAGCAGGGGAAAGGACGAGCAGTACTTC. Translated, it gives CASSLSRGKDEQYF.

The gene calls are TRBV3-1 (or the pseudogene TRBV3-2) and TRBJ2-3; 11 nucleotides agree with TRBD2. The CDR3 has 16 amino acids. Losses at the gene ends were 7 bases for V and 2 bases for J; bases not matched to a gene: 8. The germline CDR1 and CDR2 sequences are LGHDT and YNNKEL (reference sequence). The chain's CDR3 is CASNKGTSGDTDTQYF. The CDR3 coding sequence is TGTGCCAGCAATAAAGGGACTAGCGGTGACACAGATACGCAGTATTTT.

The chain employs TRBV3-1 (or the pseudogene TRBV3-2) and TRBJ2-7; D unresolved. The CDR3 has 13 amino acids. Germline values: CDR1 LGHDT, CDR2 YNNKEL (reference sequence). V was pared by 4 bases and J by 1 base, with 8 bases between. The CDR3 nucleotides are TGTGCCAGCAGCCGTTCCACTTCCTACGAGCAGTACTTC. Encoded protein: CASSRSTSYEQYF.

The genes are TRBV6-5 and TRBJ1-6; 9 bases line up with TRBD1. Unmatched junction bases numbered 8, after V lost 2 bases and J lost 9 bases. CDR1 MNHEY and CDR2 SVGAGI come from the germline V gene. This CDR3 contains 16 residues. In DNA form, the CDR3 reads TGTGCCAGCAGTTACCGGCTGGGACAGGGTGGTTCACCCCTCCACTTT. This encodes CASSYRLGQGGSPLHF.

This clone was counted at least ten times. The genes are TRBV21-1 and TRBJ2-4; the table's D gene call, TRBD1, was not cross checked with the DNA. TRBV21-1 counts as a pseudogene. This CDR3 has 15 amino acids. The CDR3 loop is CASSKVAPAKNIQYF. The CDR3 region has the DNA TGTGCCAGCAGCAAAGTGGCCCCAGCCAAAAACATTCAGTACTTC.

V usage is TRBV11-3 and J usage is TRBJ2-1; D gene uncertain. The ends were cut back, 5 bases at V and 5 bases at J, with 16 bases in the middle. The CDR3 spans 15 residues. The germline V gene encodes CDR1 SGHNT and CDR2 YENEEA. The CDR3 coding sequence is TGTGCCAGCAGCCAAACAGTTACCCGCGACAATGAGCAGTTCTTC. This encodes CASSQTVTRDNEQFF. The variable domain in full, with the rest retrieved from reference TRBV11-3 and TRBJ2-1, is EAGVVQSPRYKIIEKKQPVAFWCNPISGHNTLYWYLQNLGQGPELLIRYENEEAVDDSQLPKDRFSAERLKGVDSTLKIQPAELGDSAVYLCASSQTVTRDNEQFFGPGTRLTVL.

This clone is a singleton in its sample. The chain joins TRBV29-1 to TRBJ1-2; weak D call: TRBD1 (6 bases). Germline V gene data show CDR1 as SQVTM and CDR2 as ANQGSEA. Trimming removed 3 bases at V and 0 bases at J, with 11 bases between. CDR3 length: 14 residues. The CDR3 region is CSVDFQGPNYGYTF. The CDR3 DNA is TGCAGCGTTGACTTCCAGGGGCCTAACTATGGCTACACCTTC.

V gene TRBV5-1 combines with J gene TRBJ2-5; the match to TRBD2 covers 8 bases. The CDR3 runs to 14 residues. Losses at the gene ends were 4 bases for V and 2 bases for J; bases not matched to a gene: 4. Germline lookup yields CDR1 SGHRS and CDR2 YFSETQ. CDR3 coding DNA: TGCGCCAGCAGCGGGCGACTAGCGCAAGAGACCCAGTACTTC. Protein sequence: CASSGRLAQETQYF. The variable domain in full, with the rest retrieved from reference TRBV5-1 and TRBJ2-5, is KAGVTQTPRYLIKTRGQQVTLSCSPISGHRSVSWYQQTPGQGLQFLFEYFSETQRNKGNFPGRFSGRQFSNSRSEMNVSTLELGDSALYLCASSGRLAQETQYFGPGTRLLVL.

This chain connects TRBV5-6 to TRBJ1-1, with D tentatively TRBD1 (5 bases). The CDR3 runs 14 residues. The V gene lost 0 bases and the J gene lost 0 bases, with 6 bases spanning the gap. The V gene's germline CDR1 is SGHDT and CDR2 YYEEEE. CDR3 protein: CASSLEGLNTEAFF. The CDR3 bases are TGTGCCAGCAGCTTGGAGGGGCTGAACACTGAAGCTTTCTTT. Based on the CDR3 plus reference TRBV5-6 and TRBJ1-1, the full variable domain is DAGVTQSPTHLIKTRGQQVTLRCSPKSGHDTVSWYQQALGQGPQFIFQYYEEEERQRGNFPDRFSGHQFPNYSSELNVNALLLGDSALYLCASSLEGLNTEAFFGQGTRLTVV.

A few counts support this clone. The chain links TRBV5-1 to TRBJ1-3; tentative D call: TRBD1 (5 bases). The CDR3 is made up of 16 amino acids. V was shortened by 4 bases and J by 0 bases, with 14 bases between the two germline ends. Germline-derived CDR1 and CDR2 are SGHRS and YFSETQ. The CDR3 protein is CASSRPGGSSGNTIYF. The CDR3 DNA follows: TGCGCCAGCAGCCGCCCGGGGGGATCCTCTGGAAACACCATATATTTT.

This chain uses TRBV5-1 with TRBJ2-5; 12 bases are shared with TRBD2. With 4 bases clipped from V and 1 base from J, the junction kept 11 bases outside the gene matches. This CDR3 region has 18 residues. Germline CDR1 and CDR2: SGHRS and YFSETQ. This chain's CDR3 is CASSRILAGGRVQETQYF. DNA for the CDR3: TGCGCCAGCAGCCGCATACTAGCGGGAGGAAGGGTCCAAGAGACCCAGTACTTC. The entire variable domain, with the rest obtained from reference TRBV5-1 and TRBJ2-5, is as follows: KAGVTQTPRYLIKTRGQQVTLSCSPISGHRSVSWYQQTPGQGLQFLFEYFSETQRNKGNFPGRFSGRQFSNSRSEMNVSTLELGDSALYLCASSRILAGGRVQETQYFGPGTRLLVL.